These 26 T cell receptor beta chains originate from one sample sequenced in a study of regulatory T cells in long-lasting Graves disease. This sample's time point: persistent/refractory GD, antithyroid drugs over 5 years with positive TRAb. PBMC-extracted RNA yielded the TCR library. Relying on iRepertoire HTBI primers and Arm-PCR of CDR3 regions, the team built TCR beta libraries. One entry per CDR3 protein results from TCRdb running MiXCR on the multiplex PCR reads. Of about 660,000 distinct CDR3 sequences in the sample, around 30% were seen once. This material consisted of peripheral blood mononuclear cells (PBMCs), taken when the disease was refractory, from a patient treated with antithyroid drugs. The receptor source for this set is a female donor with Graves disease.

The gene calls are TRBV18 and TRBJ1-2; TRBD1 agrees at 7 bases. The CDR3 loop spans 14 amino acids. The V gene's germline CDR1 is KGHSH and CDR2 LQKENI. The trim removed 1 base at V and 8 bases at J, leaving 7 bases unmatched. CDR3 residues: CASSPQQGSDGYTF. DNA of the CDR3: TGTGCCAGCTCACCACAACAGGGGAGCGACGGCTACACCTTC.

This clonotype has more than one count but fewer than ten. The rearrangement uses TRBV6-2 or TRBV6-3 and TRBJ2-5; TRBD1 might be the D (5 bases). Germline loops: CDR1 MNHEY, CDR2 SVGEGT. This CDR3 contains 15 residues. Trimming removed 2 bases from V and 7 bases from J, with 17 bases in between. The CDR3: CASSYRPAIQGTQYF. DNA for the CDR3: TGTGCCAGCAGTTACCGGCCGGCTATCCAGGGGACCCAGTACTTC.

The J gene is TRBJ2-7, the V gene TRBV28, with a weak D call TRBD2 (6 bases). V lost 6 bases to trimming and J lost 0 bases, with 15 bases between them. Germline CDR1 and CDR2: MDHEN and SYDVKM. CDR3 length equals 15 residues. Here the CDR3 DNA reads TGTGCCAGCAGGGCCGGGACTCAGAGCTCCTACGAGCAGTACTTC. It specifies CASRAGTQSSYEQYF.

Remarks on this clonotype: The junction shows a germline mismatch at one end, possibly a read error. The V call is TRBV6-1, the J call TRBJ2-7; the D call may be TRBD1 or TRBD2 (5 bases each). Germline lookup yields CDR1 MNHNS and CDR2 SASEGT. The CDR3 is 15 residues long. This CDR3 reads CASSPHLTGPYELYF. The CDR3 DNA reads TGTGCCAGCAGTCCCCATTTGACGGGACCCTACGAGCTGTACTTC.

This clonotype was seen a few times. J is TRBJ1-4 and V is TRBV4-2; D gene ambiguous. The germline CDR1 and CDR2 sequences are LGHNA and YNFKEQ. The CDR3 covers 15 residues. Trimming stripped 0 bases from V and 8 bases from J, with 13 bases between. The CDR3 sequence is CASSQDRGGFEKLFF. The CDR3 nucleotides are TGTGCCAGCAGCCAAGATCGGGGAGGGTTCGAAAAACTGTTTTTT.

This clonotype was counted between two and nine times. The CDR3 sequence is CSARDAGNSNQPQHF. Here the CDR3 DNA reads TGCAGTGCTAGAGACGCGGGGAATAGCAATCAGCCCCAGCATTTT. The chain has TRBV20-1 and TRBJ1-5; D call uncertain. Germline loops: CDR1 DFQATT, CDR2 SNEGSKA (reference sequence). Between the trimmed V and J ends, which lost 0 bases and 0 bases, there was a span of 9 bases. The CDR3 extends over 15 amino acids.

The chain has TRBV5-1 and TRBJ1-1; 9 bases map to TRBD1. There are 14 residues in the CDR3. V gave up 3 bases and J gave up 4 bases; unmatched junction bases: 4. CDR1 is SGHRS, CDR2 YFSETQ, per germline. The CDR3 spells CASSSTGGVTEAFF. The CDR3, as DNA: TGCGCCAGCAGCTCCACAGGGGGCGTCACTGAAGCTTTCTTT.

The chain combines TRBV29-1 with TRBJ2-7; no clear D gene. The V end was cut by 2 bases, the J end by 5 bases, with 7 bases between. CDR3 length equals 11 residues. Germline CDR1 is SQVTM and CDR2 is ANQGSEA. This CDR3 reads CSVEHSHEQYF. The CDR3 nucleotides are TGCAGCGTTGAACATTCCCACGAGCAGTACTTC.

This clonotype has at least ten counts. The rearrangement uses TRBV6-5 and TRBJ1-2; D not resolved. Germline V gene sequence: CDR1 MNHEY, CDR2 SVGAGI. This CDR3 comprises 12 residues. V was shortened by 0 bases and J by 7 bases, with 6 bases between the two germline ends. CDR3 nucleotide sequence: TGTGCCAGCAGTTACTCGACCGGTGGCTACACCTTC. Translated: CASSYSTGGYTF.

This clonotype was detected a few times. This chain uses TRBV27 with TRBJ1-4; TRBD1 agrees at 8 bases. Germline V gene sequence: CDR1 MNHEY, CDR2 SMNVEV (reference sequence). Unmatched junction bases numbered 8, after V lost 0 bases and J lost 11 bases. CDR3 size: 15 residues. This CDR3 reads CASSLSGQVSAKLFF. CDR3 bases: TGTGCCAGCAGTTTATCGGGACAGGTCTCGGCGAAACTGTTTTTT.

The table lists this clonotype with many counts. The chain couples TRBV28 to TRBJ1-6; 9 nucleotides match TRBD1. Trimming took 2 bases from V and 10 from J; bases not matched to a gene: 3. CDR1 is MDHEN, CDR2 SYDVKM, per germline. The CDR3 has 14 amino acids. DNA for the CDR3: TGTGCCAGCAGTTTAAACAGGGGGCAATCACCCCTCCACTTT. Translation gives CASSLNRGQSPLHF.

This clonotype was recorded a few times. This chain uses TRBV5-5 with TRBJ2-7; D gene uncertain. V lost 2 bases to trimming and J lost 0 bases, with 9 bases between them. Germline CDR1 and CDR2: SGHKS and YYEKEE (reference sequence). The CDR3 contains 14 residues. CDR3 DNA sequence: TGTGCCAGCAGCTTTGCTAGTGTCTCCTACGAGCAGTACTTC. It translates to CASSFASVSYEQYF.

This clonotype was seen only a few times. J is TRBJ1-1 and V is TRBV19, with no clear D. The length of the CDR3 is 12 residues. Per the germline V gene, CDR1 is LNHDA and CDR2 is SQIVND (reference sequence). Trimming removed 4 bases at V and 4 bases at J, with 7 bases between. DNA of the CDR3: TGTGCCAGTAGTACGGATCCCACTGAAGCTTTCTTT. Translation: CASSTDPTEAFF.

The chain uses TRBV7-8 and TRBJ1-1; maybe TRBD1 (6 bases). Between the trimmed V and J ends, which lost 1 base and 0 bases, there was a span of 18 bases. The CDR3 runs 18 residues. CDR1 and CDR2 from the germline V gene are SGHVS and FQNEAQ. The CDR3 DNA sequence: TGTGCCAGCAGCTTAGAACGTGGAGGTGGGGGCTTGAACACTGAAGCTTTCTTT. As protein: CASSLERGGGGLNTEAFF.

The DNA of the CDR3 is TGCAGTGCTAGAGAGGGGACCCCGAACACTGAAGCTTTCTTT. It encodes CSAREGTPNTEAFF. The V call is TRBV20-1, the J call TRBJ1-1; the D gene is possibly TRBD1 (5 bases). Trimming took 0 bases from V and 1 from J, leaving 9 bases between them. Germline V gene lookup returns CDR1 DFQATT and CDR2 SNEGSKA (reference sequence). This CDR3 has 14 amino acids.

The V gene is TRBV4-1, the J gene TRBJ2-2; D ambiguous. V was cut by 2 bases and J by 4 bases, with 11 bases left in between. Germline CDR1 MGHRA, CDR2 YSYEKL. The CDR3 is 15 amino acids. Here the CDR3 reads CASSQQFAGTGELFF. The CDR3, as DNA: TGCGCCAGCAGCCAACAGTTCGCCGGCACCGGGGAGCTGTTTTTT.

This clonotype has a count of ten or more. The chain has TRBV28 and TRBJ2-7, with D perhaps TRBD2 (6 bases). The CDR3 is made up of 17 amino acids. The V gene lost 5 bases and the J gene lost 0 bases, with 20 bases spanning the gap. The germline CDR1 and CDR2 sequences are MDHEN and SYDVKM. For the CDR3, the DNA is TGTGCCAGCAGTCCCCAACCGCTAGCGAGGAGCTCCTACGAGCAGTACTTC. Translation gives CASSPQPLARSSYEQYF.

This clonotype was recorded at least ten times. The rearrangement uses TRBV12-5 and TRBJ1-4; D gene uncertain. The CDR3 contains 18 residues. Germline loops: CDR1 LGHNT, CDR2 FRNRAP. Trimming removed 0 bases from V and 8 bases from J, with 22 bases in between. The DNA of the CDR3 is TGTGCTAGTGGTTTGGTACTCAAGTTTCCCCCGGGAGTCGAAAAACTGTTTTTT. Translated, it gives CASGLVLKFPPGVEKLFF.

This clonotype was recorded only once. The rearrangement uses TRBV12-3 or TRBV12-4 and TRBJ1-3; 7 nucleotides align to TRBD1. After removal of 6 bases from V and 3 bases from J, the junction contained 8 bases not matched to a gene. This CDR3 contains 15 residues. CDR3 in amino acids: CASSTITGVGNTIYF. DNA of the CDR3: TGTGCCAGCAGCACTATAACAGGGGTTGGAAACACCATATATTTT.

CDR3 sequence (DNA): TGTGCCAGCAGTTCACCATCCAACTCGGGAAGGACTGGCTACACCTTC. Its translation is CASSSPSNSGRTGYTF. The chain couples TRBV6-1 to TRBJ1-2; unclear D gene. Germline lookup yields CDR1 MNHNS and CDR2 SASEGT. There are 16 residues in the CDR3. Trimming stripped 5 bases from V and 7 bases from J, with 23 bases between.

The chain uses TRBV20-1 and TRBJ2-4; 12 nucleotides match TRBD2. The CDR3 is made up of 16 amino acids. V shed 2 bases and J 3 bases; nucleotides not matched to a gene: 5. Germline values: CDR1 DFQATT, CDR2 SNEGSKA (reference sequence). The CDR3 spells CSARTSGRWDKNIQYF. For the CDR3, the DNA is TGCAGTGCTAGAACTAGCGGGAGGTGGGACAAAAACATTCAGTACTTC.

This clonotype has only one observation. V usage is TRBV28 and J usage is TRBJ2-2; 9 bases fit TRBD2. The CDR3 loop spans 19 amino acids. The ends lost 3 bases at V and 1 base at J; junction bases unmatched: 12. Per the germline V gene, CDR1 is MDHEN and CDR2 is SYDVKM. CDR3 sequence reads: CASSFWLAGPLKNTGELFF. DNA for the CDR3: TGTGCCAGCAGTTTTTGGCTAGCGGGACCCTTAAAGAACACCGGGGAGCTGTTTTTT.

The V and J genes are TRBV5-1 and TRBJ2-7, with 11 bases identical to TRBD2. Germline CDR1 is SGHRS and CDR2 is YFSETQ. The length of the CDR3 is 15 residues. The junction had 4 bases not matched to a gene; V was cut back by 0 bases and J by 5 bases. The CDR3 sequence: CASSLGLAGLNEQYF. CDR3 bases: TGCGCCAGCAGCTTGGGACTAGCGGGACTGAACGAGCAGTACTTC.

The chain recombines TRBV20-1 with TRBJ1-2; 7 positions match TRBD1. Germline-derived CDR1 and CDR2 are DFQATT and SNEGSKA (reference sequence). The length of the CDR3 is 16 residues. V shed 6 bases, J shed 4 bases, and the junction held 17 bases outside the gene matches. This chain's CDR3 is CSANPGTEDRGYGYTF. CDR3 nucleotides: TGCAGTGCAAACCCCGGGACAGAGGATCGCGGCTATGGCTACACCTTC.

The chain carries TRBV9 and TRBJ1-5; D is perhaps TRBD1 (5 bases). Germline V gene lookup returns CDR1 SGDLS and CDR2 YYNGEE. Between the trimmed V and J ends, which lost 0 bases and 1 base, there was a span of 8 bases. The CDR3 totals 15 residues. CDR3 nucleotide sequence: TGTGCCAGCAGCGTAGTAGGGGAGAGCAATCAGCCCCAGCATTTT. This codes for CASSVVGESNQPQHF.

V and J are TRBV20-1 and TRBJ1-1; the D gene is possibly TRBD1 (6 bases). The CDR3 has 15 amino acids. Germline CDR1 is DFQATT and CDR2 is SNEGSKA (reference sequence). V was clipped by 3 bases and J by 0 bases, with 14 bases between them. The CDR3 DNA sequence: TGCAGTGCTAGGTTTCAGGGGCTAATGAACACTGAAGCTTTCTTT. It translates to CSARFQGLMNTEAFF.